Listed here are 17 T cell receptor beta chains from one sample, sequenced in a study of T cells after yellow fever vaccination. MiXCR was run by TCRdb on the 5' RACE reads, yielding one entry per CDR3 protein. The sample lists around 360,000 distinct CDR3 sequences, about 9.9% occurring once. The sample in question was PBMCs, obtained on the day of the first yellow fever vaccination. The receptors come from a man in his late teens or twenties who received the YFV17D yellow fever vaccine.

CDR3 sequence (DNA): TGTGCCAGCACCCTCATCAAAACCTACGAGCAGTACGTC. Translating it yields CASTLIKTYEQYV. The rearrangement uses TRBV9 and TRBJ2-7, with D unresolved. The germline V and J ends were trimmed by 6 bases and 2 bases, with 12 bases remaining between them. In germline, CDR1 is SGDLS, CDR2 YYNGEE. The CDR3 consists of 13 residues.

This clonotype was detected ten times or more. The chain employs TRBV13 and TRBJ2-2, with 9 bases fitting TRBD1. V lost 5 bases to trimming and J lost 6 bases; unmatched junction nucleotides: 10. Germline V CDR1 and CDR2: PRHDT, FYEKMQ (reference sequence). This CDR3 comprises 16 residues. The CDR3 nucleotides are TGTGCCAGCAGCGATTACAGGGGGCCCGCCCCCGGGGAGCTGTTTTTT. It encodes CASSDYRGPAPGELFF.

CDR3 residues: CASSDPGTDTQYF. CDR3 DNA sequence: TGCGCCAGCAGTGATCCAGGAACAGATACGCAGTATTTT. The J gene is TRBJ2-3, the V gene TRBV10-1; D is unclear. Trimming shortened V by 3 bases and J by 3 bases, and 7 bases separated the two germline ends. Germline-derived CDR1 and CDR2 are WNHNN and SYGVQD (reference sequence). This CDR3 spans 13 amino acids.

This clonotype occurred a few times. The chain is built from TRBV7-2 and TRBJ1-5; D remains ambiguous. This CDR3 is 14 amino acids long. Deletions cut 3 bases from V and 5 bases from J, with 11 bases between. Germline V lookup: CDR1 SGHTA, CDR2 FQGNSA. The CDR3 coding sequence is TGTGCCAGCAGCTTTTACAGTAAGGATCAGCCCCAGCATTTT. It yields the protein CASSFYSKDQPQHF.

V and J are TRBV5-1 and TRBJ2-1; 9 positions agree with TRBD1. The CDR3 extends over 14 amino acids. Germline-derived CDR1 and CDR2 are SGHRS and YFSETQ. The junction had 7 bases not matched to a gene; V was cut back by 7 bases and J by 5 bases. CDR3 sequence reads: CASSGQGSHNEQFF. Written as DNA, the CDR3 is TGCGCCAGCTCGGGACAGGGATCCCACAATGAGCAGTTCTTC.

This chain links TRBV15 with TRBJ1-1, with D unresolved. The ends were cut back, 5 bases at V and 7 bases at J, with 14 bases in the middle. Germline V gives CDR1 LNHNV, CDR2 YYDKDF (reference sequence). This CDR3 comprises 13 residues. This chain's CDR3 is CATSEERPDEAFF. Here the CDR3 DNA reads TGTGCCACCAGCGAAGAGCGTCCCGATGAAGCTTTCTTT.

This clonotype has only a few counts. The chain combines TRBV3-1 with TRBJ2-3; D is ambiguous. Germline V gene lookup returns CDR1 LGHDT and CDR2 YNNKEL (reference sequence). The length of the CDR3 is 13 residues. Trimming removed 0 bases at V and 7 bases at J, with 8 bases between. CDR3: CASSQEIVHTQYF. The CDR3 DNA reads TGTGCCAGCAGCCAAGAAATCGTACATACGCAGTATTTT.

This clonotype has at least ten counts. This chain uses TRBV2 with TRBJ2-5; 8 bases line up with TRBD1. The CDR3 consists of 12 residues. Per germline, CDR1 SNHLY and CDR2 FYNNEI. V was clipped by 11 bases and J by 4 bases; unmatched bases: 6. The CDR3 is CAYRGVAETQYF. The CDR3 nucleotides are TGTGCCTACAGGGGGGTCGCAGAGACCCAGTACTTC.

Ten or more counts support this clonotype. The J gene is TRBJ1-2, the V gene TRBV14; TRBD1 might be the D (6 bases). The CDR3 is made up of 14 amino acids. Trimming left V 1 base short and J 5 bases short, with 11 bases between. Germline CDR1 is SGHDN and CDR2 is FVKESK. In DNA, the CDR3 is TGTGCCAGCAGCCAAGGACAGGCGCGATATGGCTACACCTTC. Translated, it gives CASSQGQARYGYTF.

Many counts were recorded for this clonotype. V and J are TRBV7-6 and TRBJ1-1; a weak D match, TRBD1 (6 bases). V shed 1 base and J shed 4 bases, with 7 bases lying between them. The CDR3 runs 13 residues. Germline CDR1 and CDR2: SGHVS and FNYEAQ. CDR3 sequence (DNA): TGTGCCAGCAGCTTAGAGGGGGGCACTGAAGCTTTCTTT. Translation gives CASSLEGGTEAFF.

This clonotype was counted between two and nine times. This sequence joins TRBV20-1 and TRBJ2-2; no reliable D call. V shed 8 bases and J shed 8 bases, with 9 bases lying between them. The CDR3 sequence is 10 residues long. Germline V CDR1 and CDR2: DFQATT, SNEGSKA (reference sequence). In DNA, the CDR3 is TGCAGTCCCGAAGGGGGGGAGCTGTTTTTT. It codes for CSPEGGELFF.

CDR3 in amino acids: CASSLGQGALGTQYF. CDR3 in DNA: TGCGCCAGCAGCTTGGGGCAGGGGGCACTCGGGACCCAGTACTTC. This rearrangement joins TRBV5-1 to TRBJ2-5, with 8 nucleotides matching TRBD1. Germline values: CDR1 SGHRS, CDR2 YFSETQ. The CDR3 sequence is 15 residues long. Germline trimming cut 0 bases from V and 7 bases from J; bases unmatched to any gene: 8.

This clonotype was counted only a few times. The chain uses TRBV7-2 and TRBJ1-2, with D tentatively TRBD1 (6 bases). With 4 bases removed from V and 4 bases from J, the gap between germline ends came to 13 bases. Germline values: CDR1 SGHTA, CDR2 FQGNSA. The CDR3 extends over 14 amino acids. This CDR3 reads CASSYFRDTYGYTF. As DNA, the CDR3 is TGTGCCAGCAGCTATTTTAGGGACACCTATGGCTACACCTTC.

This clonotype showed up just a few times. This CDR3 is CASSSVGREVANYGYTF. CDR3 nucleotide sequence: TGTGCCAGCAGCTCCGTGGGCAGGGAAGTAGCTAACTATGGCTACACCTTC. J is TRBJ1-2 and V is TRBV5-6, with a tentative D call TRBD1 (5 bases). The V and J ends lost 3 bases and 0 bases respectively, with 18 bases between them. CDR1 is SGHDT and CDR2 is YYEEEE in the germline V gene. The CDR3 runs to 17 residues.

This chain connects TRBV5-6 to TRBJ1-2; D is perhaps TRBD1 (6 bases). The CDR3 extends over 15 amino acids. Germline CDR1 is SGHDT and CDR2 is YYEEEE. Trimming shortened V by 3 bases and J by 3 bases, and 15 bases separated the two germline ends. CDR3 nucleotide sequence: TGTGCCAGCAGCTGGACGGGGCGGACAGACTATGGCTACACCTTC. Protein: CASSWTGRTDYGYTF.

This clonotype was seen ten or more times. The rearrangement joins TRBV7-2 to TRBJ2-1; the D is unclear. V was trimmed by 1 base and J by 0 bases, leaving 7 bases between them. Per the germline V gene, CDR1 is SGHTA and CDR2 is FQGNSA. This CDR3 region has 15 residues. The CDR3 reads CASSLGMSSYNEQFF. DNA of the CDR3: TGTGCCAGCAGCTTAGGGATGAGCTCCTACAATGAGCAGTTCTTC.

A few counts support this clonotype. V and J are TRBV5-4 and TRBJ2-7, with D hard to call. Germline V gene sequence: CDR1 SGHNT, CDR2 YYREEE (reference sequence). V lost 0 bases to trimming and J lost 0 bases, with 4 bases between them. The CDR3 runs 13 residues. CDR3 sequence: CASSLEASYEQYV. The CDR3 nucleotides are TGTGCCAGCAGCTTGGAGGCCTCCTACGAGCAGTACGTC.